This T cell receptor (beta chain) was profiled in a study of shared clonotypes between healthy human individuals. The assay used deep level. The protocol was immunoSEQ multiplex PCR, while the TCRdb copy is restricted to in-frame clones and leaves out a portion. The table has some 530,000 clones, 70% to 80% seen once; the top ten hold 12%. The CDR3 loop spans 12 amino acids. The junction had 3 bases not matched to a gene; V was cut back by 7 bases and J by 8 bases. Germline CDR1 reads SQVTM; CDR2 reads ANQGSEA. The sequence was collected from a woman between 40 and 50 years old in good health. Some clones in this sample may be carry-over from other donors' samples. The chain has TRBV29-1 and TRBJ1-4; TRBD1 agrees at 11 bases. The sequencing sample was made of PBMCs. The CDR3 nucleotides read TGCAGCGGGCGGACAGGGGGCGAAAAACTGTTTTTT. This codes for CSGRTGGEKLFF.